This TCR beta chain came from a study of T cell responses to AZD1222 COVID-19 vaccine. This CDR3 has 16 residues. Per germline, CDR1 MNHEY and CDR2 SVGAGI. V lost 0 bases, J lost 8 bases, and 16 bases lay in between. The assay was immunoSEQ multiplex PCR, and TCRdb's table has in-frame clones only and misses some. The table lists roughly 260,000 clones, 93% of them singletons. The V gene is TRBV6-5, the J gene TRBJ1-4, with D tentatively TRBD1 (6 bases). The source of this sequence is an adult in good health. The specimen was peripheral blood, collected on day 0 of AZD1222 vaccination. The DNA of the CDR3 is TGTGCCAGCAGTTACTCAATTGGACAGACAAAAGAAAAACTGTTTTTT. This sequence encodes CASSYSIGQTKEKLFF.